This entry is about one TCR beta chain. The sample comes from a study of identical twins' blood T cells. Overall study context: Twelve libraries, six alpha and six beta, gave about 49 million reads.

TCRdb re-called the 5' RACE reads with MiXCR, one entry per CDR3 protein. The data contain 350,000 to 400,000 distinct CDR3 sequences, over 25% of them singletons. Germline V gene data show CDR1 as ENHRY and CDR2 as SYGVKD. The CDR3 runs 13 residues. After removal of 2 bases from V and 6 bases from J, the junction contained 3 bases not matched to a gene. The chain employs TRBV10-3 and TRBJ1-2, with 7 nucleotides matching TRBD1. The TCR was taken from a woman aged 18-55 years in good health. Material: PBMCs. CDR3 bases: TGTGCCATCAGTGAGCCAGGGGGGGATGGCTACACCTTC. Protein product: CAISEPGGDGYTF.